This T cell receptor beta chain emerged from a study of cytomegalovirus exposure and HLA in healthy donors. The germline V gene encodes CDR1 LNHNV and CDR2 YYDKDF (reference sequence). The CDR3 loop spans 13 amino acids. Trimming took 0 bases from V and 4 from J, leaving 6 bases between them. This clone was counted a few times. Its cognate antigen is unknown. The PCR had 60 Vbeta and 13 Jbeta primers. Assay: immunoSEQ multiplex PCR; the TCRdb copy retains only in-frame clones and omits some. This sample has about 85,000 clones, with 80% found just once. Study-wide findings and caveats: Likely technical artifact: a cluster of highly shared sequence variants.

Specimen: PBMCs. The receptor was derived from a woman aged 50 to 60 in good health and CMV-seropositive. The chain combines TRBV15 with TRBJ1-1; D unresolved. In nucleotides, the CDR3 is TGTGCCACCAGCAGAGATTATCTCACTGAAGCTTTCTTT. Its translation: CATSRDYLTEAFF.